The 11 T cell receptor beta chains below were found in one sample sequenced in a study of CD8 T cells in Susac syndrome (dated by TCRdb to about 2019). Receptor libraries were prepared by the immunoSEQ multiplex PCR assay. RNA was extracted with the RNeasy kit and roughly 0.45 to 1 ug was reverse transcribed using random hexamers. Using fastp at Q25 and MiXCR, TCRdb reprocessed the public reads and kept productive beta chains. Rows are combined by CDR3 protein, so each entry shows the most common genes and DNA. The table for this sample lists some 130,000 distinct CDR3 sequences; 95% of them were counted only once. About 0.18% of the sample is in the top ten clones. The sequenced sample was CD8+ T cells from PBMCs. The source of these receptors is a human donor with Susac syndrome.

This clonotype has just one count. The rearrangement joins TRBV5-4 to TRBJ1-2; no clear D. This CDR3 contains 14 residues. CDR1 SGHNT and CDR2 YYREEE come from the germline V gene (reference sequence). With 4 bases removed from V and 3 bases from J, the gap between germline ends came to 13 bases. The CDR3 DNA is TGTGCCAGCAGCCCGCCTGGGAGGGACTATGGCTACACCTTC. Translating gives CASSPPGRDYGYTF.

This chain uses TRBV28 with TRBJ2-3, with TRBD2 identical over 10 bases. The CDR3 sequence is 16 residues long. V shed 3 bases, J shed 5 bases, and the junction held 8 bases outside the gene matches. Germline V CDR1 and CDR2: MDHEN, SYDVKM. CDR3 DNA: TGTGCCAGCAGTTTGGAAGCGGGAGGGGCGATAGATACGCAGTATTTT. Residues: CASSLEAGGAIDTQYF.

In its sample, this clonotype was seen a few times. The rearrangement links TRBV5-4 to TRBJ2-7; D remains unclear. Deletions cut 2 bases from V and 3 bases from J, with 6 bases between. This CDR3 region has 12 residues. Germline values: CDR1 SGHNT, CDR2 YYREEE (reference sequence). CDR3 loop: CASSFGNYEQYF. In nucleotides, the CDR3 is TGTGCCAGCAGCTTTGGGAACTACGAGCAGTACTTC.

This CDR3 reads CASSYPPQGASAGELFF. CDR3 in DNA: TGTGCCAGCAGTTACCCGCCACAGGGGGCGTCGGCCGGGGAGCTGTTTTTT. The gene calls are TRBV6-2 or TRBV6-3 and TRBJ2-2; TRBD1 matches 9 bases. Germline lookup yields CDR1 MNHEY and CDR2 SVGEGT. The CDR3 extends over 17 amino acids. With V trimmed by 2 bases and J by 6 bases, 10 bases remained unmatched.

This chain joins TRBV27 and TRBJ1-5; 9 bases match TRBD1. The germline V gene has CDR1 MNHEY and CDR2 SMNVEV (reference sequence). There are 13 residues in the CDR3. V lost 3 bases and J lost 9; bases outside the gene matches: 3. CDR3 loop: CASSFTGGRPQHF. DNA for the CDR3: TGTGCCAGCAGTTTTACAGGGGGCCGGCCCCAGCATTTT.

This chain links TRBV2 with TRBJ2-7; 8 bases align to TRBD2. The CDR3 contains 14 residues. J gave up 5 bases and V 5 bases, and 8 bases lay outside the gene matches. Germline values: CDR1 SNHLY, CDR2 FYNNEI. CDR3 loop: CASSSGTSVNEQYF. In DNA form, the CDR3 reads TGTGCCAGCAGTTCCGGGACTAGTGTTAACGAGCAGTACTTC.

The rearrangement links TRBV7-8 to TRBJ2-1, with D unresolved. The germline gives CDR1 SGHVS, CDR2 FQNEAQ. This CDR3 spans 11 amino acids. The ends were cut back, 5 bases at V and 9 bases at J, with 8 bases in the middle. This CDR3 is CASSQLGEQFF. As DNA, the CDR3 is TGTGCCAGCAGCCAACTGGGTGAGCAGTTCTTC.

The genes are TRBV6-5 and TRBJ2-5, with TRBD2 identical over 12 bases. The germline CDR1 and CDR2 sequences are MNHEY and SVGAGI. V shed 7 bases and J 4 bases; nucleotides not matched to a gene: 7. The CDR3 runs 15 residues. CDR3: CASTLTSGRLETQYF. The CDR3 DNA follows: TGTGCCAGCACCCTGACTAGCGGGAGATTAGAGACCCAGTACTTC.

The rearrangement joins TRBV20-1 to TRBJ2-3, with unresolved D. Germline loops: CDR1 DFQATT, CDR2 SNEGSKA (reference sequence). Trimming took 0 bases from V and 4 from J, leaving 11 bases between them. The length of the CDR3 is 14 residues. CDR3 region: CSARDYELADTQYF. The CDR3 region has the DNA TGCAGTGCTAGAGATTACGAGCTGGCAGATACGCAGTATTTT.

The DNA for the CDR3 is TGTGCCAGCGGGGGTGGGAGCGGCACCGGGGAGCTGTTTTTT. It codes for CASGGGSGTGELFF. The chain recombines TRBV6-6 with TRBJ2-2; possibly TRBD1 or TRBD2 for D (5 bases each). Germline lookup yields CDR1 MNHNY and CDR2 SVGAGI (reference sequence). Trimming removed 8 bases from V and 4 bases from J, with 14 bases in between. The CDR3 loop spans 14 amino acids.

This clonotype was seen just once. This chain links TRBV2 with TRBJ2-3; D not certain. The V gene lost 1 base and the J gene lost 12 bases, with 17 bases spanning the gap. Looked up from germline, CDR1 is SNHLY and CDR2 is FYNNEI. This CDR3 region has 14 residues. For the CDR3, the DNA is TGTGCCAGCAGTGAAGTTCTTACAGACCACCCTCAGTATTTT. Translation: CASSEVLTDHPQYF.